The text below deals with one T cell receptor beta chain. Its antigen is still unknown. This specimen belongs to a study of immune evolution from preneoplasia to lung adenocarcinoma. Overall study results and limits: T cell clonality was higher in KRAS-mutant than EGFR-mutant or wild-type nodules. Top clone share appeared to fall from AAH through AIS, MIA, adenocarcinoma.

The data were produced by immunoSEQ multiplex PCR, yet TCRdb's version contains in-frame clones alone and is incomplete. The table includes 9,500 to 15,000 clones, 85% detected once. Germline V gene data show CDR1 as KGHSH and CDR2 as LQKENI. CDR3 length equals 14 residues. Trimming left V 4 bases short and J 2 bases short, with 11 bases between. Resections took place in Japan or China from about 2014 to 2018. This sequence joins TRBV18 and TRBJ1-1, with unresolved D. Material: FFPE tissue from an adenomatous hyperplasia lung lesion. Noted subset: atypical adenomatous hyperplasia (AAH), lung preneoplasia. This TCR was sampled from a person aged 50-75 years with lung adenocarcinoma. The CDR3 sequence is CASSLRTGNTEAFF. Written as DNA, the CDR3 is TGTGCCAGCTCACTGAGGACGGGAAACACTGAAGCTTTCTTT.